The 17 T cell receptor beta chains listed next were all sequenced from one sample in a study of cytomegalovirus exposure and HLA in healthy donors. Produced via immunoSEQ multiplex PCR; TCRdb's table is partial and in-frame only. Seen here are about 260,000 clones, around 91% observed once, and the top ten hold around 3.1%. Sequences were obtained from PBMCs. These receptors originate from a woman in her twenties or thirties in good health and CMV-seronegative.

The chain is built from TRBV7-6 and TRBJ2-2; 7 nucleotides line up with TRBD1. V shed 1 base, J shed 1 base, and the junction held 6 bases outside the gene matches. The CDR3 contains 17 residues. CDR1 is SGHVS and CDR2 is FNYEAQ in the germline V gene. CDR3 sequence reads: CASSLVDRGLNTGELFF. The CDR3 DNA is TGTGCCAGCAGCTTAGTCGATAGGGGGCTGAACACCGGGGAGCTGTTTTTT.

The CDR3, as DNA: TGTGCCAGCAGTTACTCTGACGGAAATGAAAAACTGTTTTTT. Its protein product is CASSYSDGNEKLFF. The genes are TRBV6-5 and TRBJ1-4; the D is unclear. Deletions cut 0 bases from V and 5 bases from J, with 7 bases between. This CDR3 has 14 amino acids. Germline assignment: CDR1 MNHEY and CDR2 SVGAGI.

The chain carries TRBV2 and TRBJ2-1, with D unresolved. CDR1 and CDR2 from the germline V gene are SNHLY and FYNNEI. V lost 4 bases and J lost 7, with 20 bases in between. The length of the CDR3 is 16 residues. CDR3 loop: CASSAATATVLNEQFF. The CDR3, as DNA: TGTGCCAGCAGTGCTGCCACGGCCACGGTGTTGAATGAGCAGTTCTTC.

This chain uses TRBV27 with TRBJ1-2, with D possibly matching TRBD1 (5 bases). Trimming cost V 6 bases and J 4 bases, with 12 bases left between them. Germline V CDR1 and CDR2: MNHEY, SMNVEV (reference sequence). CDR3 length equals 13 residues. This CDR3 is CASSPGHGYGYTF. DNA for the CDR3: TGTGCCAGCAGCCCCGGACATGGCTATGGCTACACCTTC.

CDR3 residues: CASSQVNYGYTF. CDR3 coding DNA: TGTGCCAGCAGTCAGGTGAACTATGGCTACACCTTC. The genes are TRBV28 and TRBJ1-2; D is undetermined. CDR3 size: 12 residues. The germline V gene has CDR1 MDHEN and CDR2 SYDVKM. Trimming took 5 bases from V and 2 from J, leaving 6 bases between them.

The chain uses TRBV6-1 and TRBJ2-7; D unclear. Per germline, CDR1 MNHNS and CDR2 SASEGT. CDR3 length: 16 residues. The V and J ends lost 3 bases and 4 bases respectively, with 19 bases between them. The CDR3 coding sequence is TGTGCCAGCAGTGACATCGGACCTCTGACATGGTACGAGCAGTACTTC. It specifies CASSDIGPLTWYEQYF.

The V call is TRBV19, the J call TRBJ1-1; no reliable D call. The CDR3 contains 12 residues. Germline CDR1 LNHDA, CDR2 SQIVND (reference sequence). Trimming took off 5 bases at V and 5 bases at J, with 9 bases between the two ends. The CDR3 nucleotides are TGTGCCAGTAGTCGGGCAGCTACTGAAGCTTTCTTT. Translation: CASSRAATEAFF.

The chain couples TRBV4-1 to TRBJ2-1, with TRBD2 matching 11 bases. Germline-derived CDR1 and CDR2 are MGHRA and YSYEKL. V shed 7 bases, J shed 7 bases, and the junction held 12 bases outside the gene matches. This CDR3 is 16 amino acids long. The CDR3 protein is CASNWPRLAGGNEQFF. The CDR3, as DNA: TGCGCCAGCAATTGGCCTCGCCTAGCGGGAGGAAATGAGCAGTTCTTC.

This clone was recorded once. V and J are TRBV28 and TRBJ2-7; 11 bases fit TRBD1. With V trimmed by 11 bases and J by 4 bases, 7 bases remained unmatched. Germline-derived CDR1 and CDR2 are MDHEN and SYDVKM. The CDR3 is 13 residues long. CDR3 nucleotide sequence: TGTGCCGGAAACCGGGACAGGGGGTACGAGCAGTACTTC. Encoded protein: CAGNRDRGYEQYF.

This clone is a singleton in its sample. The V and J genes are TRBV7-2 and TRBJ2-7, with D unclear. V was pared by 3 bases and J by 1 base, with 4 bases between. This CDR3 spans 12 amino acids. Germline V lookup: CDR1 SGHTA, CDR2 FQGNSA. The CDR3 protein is CASSFTSYEQYF. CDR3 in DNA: TGTGCCAGCAGCTTCACATCCTACGAGCAGTACTTC.

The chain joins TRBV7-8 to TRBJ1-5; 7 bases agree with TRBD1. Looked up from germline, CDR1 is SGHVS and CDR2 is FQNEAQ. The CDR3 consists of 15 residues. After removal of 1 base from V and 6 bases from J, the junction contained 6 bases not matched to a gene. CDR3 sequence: CASSLGEGAFQPQHF. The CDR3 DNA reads TGTGCCAGCAGCTTAGGGGAGGGGGCTTTTCAGCCCCAGCATTTT.

The CDR3 is CASSASGSGNNEQFF. CDR3 DNA: TGTGCCAGCAGCGCCTCGGGTAGCGGAAACAATGAGCAGTTCTTC. The V call is TRBV9, the J call TRBJ2-1; D perhaps matches TRBD2 (6 bases). CDR3 length: 15 amino acids. V lost 3 bases and J 5 bases, leaving 15 bases between the germline ends. Germline CDR1 and CDR2: SGDLS and YYNGEE.

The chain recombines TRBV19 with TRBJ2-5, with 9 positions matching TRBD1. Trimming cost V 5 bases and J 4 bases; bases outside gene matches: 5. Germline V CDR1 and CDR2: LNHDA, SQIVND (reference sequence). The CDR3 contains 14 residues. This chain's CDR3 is CASSVGQGRETQYF. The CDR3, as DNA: TGTGCCAGTAGTGTGGGACAGGGACGAGAGACCCAGTACTTC.

CDR3 amino acids: CASSSPLRPQDDEQYF. For the CDR3, the DNA is TGTGCCAGCAGCTCGCCTTTGCGACCACAAGACGACGAGCAGTACTTC. This sequence joins TRBV7-9 and TRBJ2-7; D remains unclear. V was cut by 4 bases and J by 5 bases, with 21 bases left in between. CDR3 length: 16 residues. CDR1 and CDR2 from the germline V gene are SEHNR and FQNEAQ (reference sequence).

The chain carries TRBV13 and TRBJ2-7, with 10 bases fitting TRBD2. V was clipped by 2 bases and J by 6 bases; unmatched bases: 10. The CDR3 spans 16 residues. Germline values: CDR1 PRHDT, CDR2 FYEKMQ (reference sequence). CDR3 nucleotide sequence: TGTGCCAGCAGCTTACGGCTAGCGGGAGTTAGGGGCGAGCAGTACTTC. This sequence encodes CASSLRLAGVRGEQYF.

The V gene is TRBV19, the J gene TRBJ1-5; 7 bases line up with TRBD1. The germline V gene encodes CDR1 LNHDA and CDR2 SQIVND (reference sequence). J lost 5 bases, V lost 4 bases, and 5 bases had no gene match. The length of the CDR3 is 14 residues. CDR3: CASSSRDRDQPQHF. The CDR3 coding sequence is TGTGCCAGTAGTAGCCGGGACAGAGATCAGCCCCAGCATTTT.

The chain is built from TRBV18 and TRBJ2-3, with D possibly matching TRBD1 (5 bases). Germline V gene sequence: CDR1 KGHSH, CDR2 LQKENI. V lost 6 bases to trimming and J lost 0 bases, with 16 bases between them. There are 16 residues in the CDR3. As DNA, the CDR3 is TGTGCCAGCTCTCCCCAATCCAGGGCAAGCACAGATACGCAGTATTTT. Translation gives CASSPQSRASTDTQYF.